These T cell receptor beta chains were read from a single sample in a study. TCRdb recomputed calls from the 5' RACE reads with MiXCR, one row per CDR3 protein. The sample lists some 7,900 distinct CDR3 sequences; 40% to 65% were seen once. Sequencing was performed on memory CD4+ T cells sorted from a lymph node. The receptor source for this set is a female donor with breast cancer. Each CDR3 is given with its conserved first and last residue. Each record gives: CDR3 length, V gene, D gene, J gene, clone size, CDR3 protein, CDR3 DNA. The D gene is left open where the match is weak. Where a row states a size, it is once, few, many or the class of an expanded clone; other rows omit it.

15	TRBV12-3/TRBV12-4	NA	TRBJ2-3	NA	CASSLGQEYTDTQYF	TGTGCCAGCAGTCTGGGACAAGAGTACACAGATACGCAGTATTTT
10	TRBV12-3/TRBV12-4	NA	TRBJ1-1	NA	CASSLSETFF	TGTGCCAGCAGTTTATCGGAAACTTTCTTT
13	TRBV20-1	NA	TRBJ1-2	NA	CSSFPVGRDGYTF	TGCAGTTCCTTCCCGGTCGGCAGGGATGGCTACACCTTC
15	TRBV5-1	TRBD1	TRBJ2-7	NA	CASRFTRDRAYEQYF	TGCGCCAGCAGATTCACAAGGGACAGGGCCTACGAGCAGTACTTC
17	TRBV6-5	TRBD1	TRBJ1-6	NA	CASSSRDRGSYNSPLHF	TGTGCCAGCAGTTCCAGGGACAGGGGATCCTATAATTCACCCCTCCACTTT
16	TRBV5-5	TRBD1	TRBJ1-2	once	CASSSRVGQRDHGYTF	TGTGCCAGCAGCTCTCGGGTGGGACAGAGAGACCATGGCTACACCTTC
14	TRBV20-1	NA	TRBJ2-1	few	CSARGVERYNEQFF	TGCAGTGCCAGGGGGGTGGAGCGATACAATGAGCAGTTCTTC
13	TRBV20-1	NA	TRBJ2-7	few	CSARVGGSYEQYF	TGCAGTGCTAGAGTGGGGGGCTCCTACGAGCAGTACTTC
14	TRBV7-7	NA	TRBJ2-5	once	CAISLGADQETQYF	TGTGCCATCAGCTTAGGGGCTGACCAAGAGACCCAGTACTTC
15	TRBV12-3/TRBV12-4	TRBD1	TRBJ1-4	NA	CASSQRAQGDEKLFF	TGTGCCAGCAGCCAACGGGCACAGGGGGATGAAAAACTGTTTTTT
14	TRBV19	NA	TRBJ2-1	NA	CASKRTIGVDEQFF	TGTGCCAGCAAGCGAACGATAGGGGTCGATGAGCAGTTCTTC
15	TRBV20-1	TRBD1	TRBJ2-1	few	CSARQGTGIGNEQFF	TGCAGTGCTAGACAGGGGACAGGGATTGGCAATGAGCAGTTCTTC
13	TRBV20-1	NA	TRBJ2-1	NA	CSAASPAAPEQSF	TGCAGTGCCGCATCTCCCGCGGCCCCAGAGCAGTCCTTC
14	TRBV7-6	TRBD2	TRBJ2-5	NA	CASSSPDGGETQYF	TGTGCCAGCAGCTCCCCCGACGGGGGGGAGACCCAGTACTTC
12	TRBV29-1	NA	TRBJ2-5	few	CSVEKGGETQYF	TGCAGCGTTGAAAAAGGGGGGGAGACCCAGTACTTC
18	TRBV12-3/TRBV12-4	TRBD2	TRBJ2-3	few	CASTSSPGAGGPGDTQYF	TGTGCCAGCACCTCCAGCCCTGGGGCGGGGGGGCCAGGAGATACGCAGTATTTT
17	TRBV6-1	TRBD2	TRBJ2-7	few	CASILGLAGEANYEQYF	TGTGCCAGCATCTTAGGACTAGCGGGAGAGGCGAACTACGAGCAGTACTTC
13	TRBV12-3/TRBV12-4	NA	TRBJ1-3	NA	CASSPTGSNTIYF	TGTGCCAGCAGCCCTACAGGGTCGAACACCATATATTTT
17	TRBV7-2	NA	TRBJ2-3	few	CASSLPRGGFSTDTQYF	TGTGCCAGCAGTCTCCCGAGAGGCGGATTTTCCACAGATACGCAGTATTTT
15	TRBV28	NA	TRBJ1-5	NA	CASSLPGWAGQPQHF	TGTGCCAGCAGTTTACCTGGGTGGGCAGGTCAGCCCCAGCATTTT
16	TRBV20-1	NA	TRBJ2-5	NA	CSARDLQTLSQETQYF	TGCAGTGCTAGAGATTTACAGACCTTATCGCAAGAGACCCAGTACTTC
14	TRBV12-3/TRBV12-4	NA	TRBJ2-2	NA	CASSPDSATGELFF	TGCGCCAGCAGTCCCGACAGTGCCACCGGGGAGCTGTTTTTT
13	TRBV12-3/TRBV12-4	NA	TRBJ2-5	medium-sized	CASRWTVQETQYF	TGTGCCAGCAGGTGGACAGTACAAGAGACCCAGTACTTC
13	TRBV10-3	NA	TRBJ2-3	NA	CAISESQTDTQYF	TGTGCCATCAGTGAGTCTCAGACAGATACGCAGTATTTT
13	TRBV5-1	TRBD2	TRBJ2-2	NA	CASSGGEAGELFF	TGCGCCAGCAGCGGGGGGGAAGCCGGGGAGCTGTTTTTT
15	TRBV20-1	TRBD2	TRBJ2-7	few	CSARGTSGRWYEQYF	TGCAGTGCTAGAGGGACTAGCGGGAGGTGGTACGAGCAGTACTTC
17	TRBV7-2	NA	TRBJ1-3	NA	CASSFGLVGTAGNTIYF	TGTGCCAGCAGCTTTGGATTGGTAGGGACGGCTGGAAACACCATATATTTT
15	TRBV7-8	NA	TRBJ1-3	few	CASSLIESSGNTIYF	TGTGCCAGCAGCTTAATTGAAAGCTCTGGAAACACCATATATTTT
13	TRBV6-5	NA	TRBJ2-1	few	CASIKRGQNEQFF	TGTGCCAGCATCAAGAGGGGACAAAATGAGCAGTTCTTC
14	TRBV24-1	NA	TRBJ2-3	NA	CATSRQVDGDTQYF	TGTGCCACCAGCAGACAGGTTGACGGGGATACGCAGTATTTT
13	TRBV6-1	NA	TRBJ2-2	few	CASSEGDTGELFF	TGTGCCAGCAGTGAAGGGGACACCGGGGAGCTGTTTTTT
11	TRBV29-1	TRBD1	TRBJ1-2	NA	CSVRGGDGYTF	TGCAGCGTTAGAGGGGGCGACGGCTACACCTTC
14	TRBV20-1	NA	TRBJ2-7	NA	CSARPTGRVYEQYF	TGCAGTGCTAGGCCGACGGGGCGAGTTTACGAGCAGTACTTC
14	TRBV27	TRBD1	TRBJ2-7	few	CASSSPGQGYEQYF	TGTGCCAGCAGTTCTCCAGGACAGGGCTACGAGCAGTACTTC
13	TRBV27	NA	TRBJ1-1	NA	CASSSGQFTEAFF	TGTGCCAGCAGTTCAGGGCAGTTCACTGAAGCTTTCTTT